This T cell receptor beta chain was found in a study of graft-versus-host responses after intestinal transplantation. The wider study: Recipients uniformly received anti-thymocyte globulin induction, followed by tacrolimus and steroids for 3 to 4 years.

Repertoires were generated with immunoSEQ multiplex PCR, while TCRdb's copy carries only in-frame clones and drops some. The data hold fewer than 85,000 clones, with about 90% observed a single time. As for this clone: Its antigen is not known.

There are 14 residues in the CDR3. Germline CDR1 reads MNHEY; CDR2 reads SMNVEV (reference sequence). The V end lost 4 bases, the J end lost 5 bases, and 14 bases lay between the germline ends. The V gene is TRBV27, the J gene TRBJ1-2; D is undetermined. Specimen: unstimulated CD8+ T cells sorted from spleen or lymph node cells, collected before intestinal transplant. This TCR derives from a human donor who received an intestinal transplant. DNA for the CDR3: TGTGCCAGCAGTTCGACGGGGATCCGATATGGCTACACCTTC. Translated: CASSSTGIRYGYTF.